Sequencing of this T cell receptor (beta chain) was carried out in a study of OX40 agonist ivuxolimab in advanced cancers. Study details: Subjects had a mean age of roughly 60 years, with a range of 23 to 79; roughly 80% were male. Of the patients, three showed partial responses, one with hepatocellular carcinoma and two with cutaneous melanoma. Findings of the study overall: Relative to CD4+ cells, CD8+ T cells on average had more expanded clones. Doses of 0.1 to 3.0 mg/kg were accompanied by clonal expansion of CD4+ and CD8+ blood T cells by week 6.

Clones were sequenced by immunoSEQ multiplex PCR, and TCRdb holds only the in-frame ones, with some missing. The sample records fewer than 35,000 clones, roughly 89% being singletons. There are 15 residues in the CDR3. The germline V gene encodes CDR1 MNHEY and CDR2 SMNVEV (reference sequence). Trimming removed 2 bases at V and 0 bases at J, with 9 bases between. Concerning this clone: What it binds is unknown.

The sample here was CD4+ or CD8+ T cells sorted from blood, taken in a trial of the OX40 agonist ivuxolimab. The chain joins TRBV27 to TRBJ2-3; D not resolved. The clonotype comes from an adult with an advanced solid tumor such as melanoma, head and neck, liver or kidney cancer. In DNA form, the CDR3 reads TGTGCCAGCAGTTTAACGCGAGCTAGCACAGATACGCAGTATTTT. Amino acids: CASSLTRASTDTQYF.